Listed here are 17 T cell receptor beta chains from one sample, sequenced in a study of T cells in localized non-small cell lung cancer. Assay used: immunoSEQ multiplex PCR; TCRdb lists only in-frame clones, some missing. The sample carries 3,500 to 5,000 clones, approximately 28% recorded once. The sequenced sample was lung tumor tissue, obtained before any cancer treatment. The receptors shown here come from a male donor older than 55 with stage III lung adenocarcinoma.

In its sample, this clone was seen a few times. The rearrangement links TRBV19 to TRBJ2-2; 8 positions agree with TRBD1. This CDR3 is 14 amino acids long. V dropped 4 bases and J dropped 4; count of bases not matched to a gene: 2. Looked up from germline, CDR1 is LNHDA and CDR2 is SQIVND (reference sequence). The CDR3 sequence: CASSRTGFTGELFF. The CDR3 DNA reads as TGTGCCAGTAGTAGGACAGGGTTCACCGGGGAGCTGTTTTTT.

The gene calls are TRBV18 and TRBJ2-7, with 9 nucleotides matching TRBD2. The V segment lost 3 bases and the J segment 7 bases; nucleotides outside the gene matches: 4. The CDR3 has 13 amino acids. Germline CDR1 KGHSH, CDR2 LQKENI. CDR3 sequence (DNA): TGTGCCAGCTCACCGGGACTAGCTGGTGAGCAGTACTTC. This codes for CASSPGLAGEQYF.

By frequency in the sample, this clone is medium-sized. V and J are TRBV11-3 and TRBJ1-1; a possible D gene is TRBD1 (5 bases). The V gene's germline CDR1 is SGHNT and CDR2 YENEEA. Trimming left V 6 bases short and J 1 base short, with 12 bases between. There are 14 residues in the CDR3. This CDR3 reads CASRLTRENTEAFF. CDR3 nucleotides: TGTGCCAGCAGGCTTACCAGGGAGAACACTGAAGCTTTCTTT.

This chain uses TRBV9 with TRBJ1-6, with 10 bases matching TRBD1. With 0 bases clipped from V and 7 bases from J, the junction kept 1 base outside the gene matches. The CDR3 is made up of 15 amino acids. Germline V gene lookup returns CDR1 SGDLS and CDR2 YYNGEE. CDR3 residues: CASSVGGQGNSPLHF. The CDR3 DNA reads TGTGCCAGCAGCGTAGGGGGACAGGGGAATTCACCCCTCCACTTT.

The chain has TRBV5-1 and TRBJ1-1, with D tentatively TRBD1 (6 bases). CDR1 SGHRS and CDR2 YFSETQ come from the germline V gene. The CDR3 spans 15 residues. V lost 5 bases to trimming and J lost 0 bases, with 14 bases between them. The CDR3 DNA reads TGCGCCAGCAGTGCGAAGACAGGTATGAACACTGAAGCTTTCTTT. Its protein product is CASSAKTGMNTEAFF.

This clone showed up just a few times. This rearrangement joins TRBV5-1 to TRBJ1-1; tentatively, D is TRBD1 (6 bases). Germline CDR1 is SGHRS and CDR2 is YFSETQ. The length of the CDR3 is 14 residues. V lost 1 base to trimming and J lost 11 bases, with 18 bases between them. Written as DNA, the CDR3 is TGCGCCAGCAGCTTGTACGAGTTTACAGGGAACGCTTTCTTT. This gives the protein CASSLYEFTGNAFF.

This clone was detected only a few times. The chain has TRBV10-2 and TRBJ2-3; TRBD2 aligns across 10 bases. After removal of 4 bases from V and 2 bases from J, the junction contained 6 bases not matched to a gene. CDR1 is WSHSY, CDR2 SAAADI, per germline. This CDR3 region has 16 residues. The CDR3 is CASSARAGGDTDTQYF. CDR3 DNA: TGCGCCAGCAGTGCCAGAGCGGGGGGGGACACAGATACGCAGTATTTT.

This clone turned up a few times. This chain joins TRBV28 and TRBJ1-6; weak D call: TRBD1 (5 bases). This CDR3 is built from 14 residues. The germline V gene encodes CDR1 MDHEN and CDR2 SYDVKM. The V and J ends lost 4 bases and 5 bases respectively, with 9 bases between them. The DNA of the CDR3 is TGTGCCAGCAGTTGGGACCGCGATAATTCACCCCTCCACTTT. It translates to CASSWDRDNSPLHF.

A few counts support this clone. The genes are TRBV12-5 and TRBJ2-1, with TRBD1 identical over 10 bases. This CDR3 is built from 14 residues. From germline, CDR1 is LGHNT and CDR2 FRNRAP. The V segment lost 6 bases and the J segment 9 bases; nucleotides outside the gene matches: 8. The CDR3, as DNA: TGTGCTAGTGGCCCCCCGGGACAGGGGTTTGAGCAGTTCTTC. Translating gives CASGPPGQGFEQFF.

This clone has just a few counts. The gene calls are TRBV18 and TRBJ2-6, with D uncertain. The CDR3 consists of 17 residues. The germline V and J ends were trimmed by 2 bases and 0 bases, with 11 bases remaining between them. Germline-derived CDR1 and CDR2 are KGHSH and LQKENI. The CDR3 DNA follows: TGTGCCAGCTCACCAATTGGGGTGCACTCTGGGGCCAACGTCCTGACTTTC. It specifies CASSPIGVHSGANVLTF.

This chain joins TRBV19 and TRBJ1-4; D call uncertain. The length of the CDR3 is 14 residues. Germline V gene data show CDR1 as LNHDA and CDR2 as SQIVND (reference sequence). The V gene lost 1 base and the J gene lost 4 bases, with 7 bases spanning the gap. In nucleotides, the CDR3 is TGTGCCAGTAGTATAGGTCAATTTAATGAAAAACTGTTTTTT. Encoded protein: CASSIGQFNEKLFF.

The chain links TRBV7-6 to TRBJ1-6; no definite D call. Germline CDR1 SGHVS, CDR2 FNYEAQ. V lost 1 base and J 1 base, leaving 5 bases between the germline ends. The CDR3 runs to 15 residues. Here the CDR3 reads CASSLEGSYNSPLHF. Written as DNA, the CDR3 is TGTGCCAGCAGCTTAGAGGGTTCCTATAATTCACCCCTCCACTTT.

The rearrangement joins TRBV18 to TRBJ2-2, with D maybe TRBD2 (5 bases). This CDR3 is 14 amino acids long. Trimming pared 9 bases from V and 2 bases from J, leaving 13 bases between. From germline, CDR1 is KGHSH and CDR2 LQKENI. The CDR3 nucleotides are TGTGCCAGTGTTTCTGGGAGTAACACCGGGGAGCTGTTTTTT. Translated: CASVSGSNTGELFF.

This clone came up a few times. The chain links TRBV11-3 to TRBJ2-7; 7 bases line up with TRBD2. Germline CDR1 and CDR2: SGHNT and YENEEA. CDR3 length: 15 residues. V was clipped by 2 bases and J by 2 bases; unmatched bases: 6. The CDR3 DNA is TGTGCCAGCAGCTTACCGCCTAGCGGAACCTACGAGCAGTACTTC. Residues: CASSLPPSGTYEQYF.

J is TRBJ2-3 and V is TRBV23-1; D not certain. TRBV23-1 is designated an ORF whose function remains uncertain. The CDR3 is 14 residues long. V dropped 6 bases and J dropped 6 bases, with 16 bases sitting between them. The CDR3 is CASSQVQLGDTQYF. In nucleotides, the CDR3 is TGCGCCAGCAGCCAGGTCCAATTGGGGGATACGCAGTATTTT.

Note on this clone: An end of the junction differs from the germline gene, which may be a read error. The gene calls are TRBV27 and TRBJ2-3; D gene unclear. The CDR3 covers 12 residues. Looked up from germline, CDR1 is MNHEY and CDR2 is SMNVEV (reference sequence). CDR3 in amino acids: CATSDFSNTQYF. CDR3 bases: TGTGCCACCAGTGATTTTTCAAATACGCAGTATTTT.

This CDR3 reads CAISEHRDRGKQYSNQPQHF. CDR3 DNA sequence: TGTGCCATCAGTGAACACCGGGACAGGGGCAAACAATATAGCAATCAGCCCCAGCATTTT. The chain couples TRBV10-3 to TRBJ1-5; 10 positions agree with TRBD1. V was pared by 3 bases and J by 0 bases, with 14 bases of the junction left unmatched. Per germline, CDR1 ENHRY and CDR2 SYGVKD. This CDR3 is 20 amino acids long.